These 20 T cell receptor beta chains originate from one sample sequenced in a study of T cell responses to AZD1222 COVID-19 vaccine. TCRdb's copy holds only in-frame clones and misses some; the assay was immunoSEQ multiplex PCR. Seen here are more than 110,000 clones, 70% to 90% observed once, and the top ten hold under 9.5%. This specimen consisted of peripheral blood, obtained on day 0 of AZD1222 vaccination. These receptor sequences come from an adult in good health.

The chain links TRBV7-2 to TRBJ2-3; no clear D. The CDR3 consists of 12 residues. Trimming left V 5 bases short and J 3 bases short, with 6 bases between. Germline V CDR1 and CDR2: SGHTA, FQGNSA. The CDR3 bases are TGTGCCAGCAGCCGCAAAACAGATACGCAGTATTTT. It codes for CASSRKTDTQYF.

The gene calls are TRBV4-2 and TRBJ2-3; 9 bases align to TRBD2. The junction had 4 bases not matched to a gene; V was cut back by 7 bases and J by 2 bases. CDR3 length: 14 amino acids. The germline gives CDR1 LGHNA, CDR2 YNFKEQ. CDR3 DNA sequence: TGTGCCAGCACTCCTAGCGGGATCACAGATACGCAGTATTTT. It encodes CASTPSGITDTQYF.

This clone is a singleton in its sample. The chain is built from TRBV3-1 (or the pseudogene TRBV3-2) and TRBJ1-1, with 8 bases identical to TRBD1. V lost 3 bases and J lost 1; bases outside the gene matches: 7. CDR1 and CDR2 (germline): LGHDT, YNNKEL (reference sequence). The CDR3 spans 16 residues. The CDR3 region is CASSQPLTGGNTEAFF. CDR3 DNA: TGTGCCAGCAGCCAGCCATTAACAGGGGGGAACACTGAAGCTTTCTTT.

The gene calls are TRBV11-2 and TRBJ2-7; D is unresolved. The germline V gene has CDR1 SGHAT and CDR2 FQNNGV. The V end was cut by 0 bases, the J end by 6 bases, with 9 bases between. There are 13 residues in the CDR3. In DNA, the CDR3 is TGTGCCAGCAGCTTAGATTTTCCTCTCGAGCAGTACTTC. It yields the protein CASSLDFPLEQYF.

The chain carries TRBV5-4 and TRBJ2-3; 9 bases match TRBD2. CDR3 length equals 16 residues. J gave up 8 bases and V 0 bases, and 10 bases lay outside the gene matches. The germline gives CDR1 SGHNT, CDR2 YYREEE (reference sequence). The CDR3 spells CASSLVASGVPGTQYF. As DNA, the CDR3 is TGTGCCAGCAGCTTGGTAGCTAGCGGGGTACCAGGTACGCAGTATTTT.

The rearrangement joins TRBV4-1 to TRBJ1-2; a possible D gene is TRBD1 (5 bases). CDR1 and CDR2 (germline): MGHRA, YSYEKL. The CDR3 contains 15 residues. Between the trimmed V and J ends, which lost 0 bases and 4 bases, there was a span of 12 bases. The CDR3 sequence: CASSQDWAGSYGYTF. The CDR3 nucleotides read TGCGCCAGCAGCCAAGATTGGGCAGGGAGCTATGGCTACACCTTC.

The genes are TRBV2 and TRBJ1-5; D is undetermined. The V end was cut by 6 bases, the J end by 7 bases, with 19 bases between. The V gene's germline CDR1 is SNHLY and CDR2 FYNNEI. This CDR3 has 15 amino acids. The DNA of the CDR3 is TGTGCCAGCAGGCCCTATGGTTCGGTAGGACAGCCCCAGCATTTT. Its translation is CASRPYGSVGQPQHF. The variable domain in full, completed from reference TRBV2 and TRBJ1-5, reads EPEVTQTPSHQVTQMGQEVILRCVPISNHLYFYWYRQILGQKVEFLVSFYNNEISEKSEIFDDQFSVERPDGSNFTLKIRSTKLEDSAMYFCASRPYGSVGQPQHFGDGTRLSIL.

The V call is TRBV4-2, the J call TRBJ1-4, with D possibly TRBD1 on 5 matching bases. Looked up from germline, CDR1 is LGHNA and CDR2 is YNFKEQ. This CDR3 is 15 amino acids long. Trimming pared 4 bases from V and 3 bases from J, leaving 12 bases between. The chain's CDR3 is CASSPLTASNEKLFF. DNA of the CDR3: TGTGCCAGCAGCCCCCTGACAGCTTCTAATGAAAAACTGTTTTTT.

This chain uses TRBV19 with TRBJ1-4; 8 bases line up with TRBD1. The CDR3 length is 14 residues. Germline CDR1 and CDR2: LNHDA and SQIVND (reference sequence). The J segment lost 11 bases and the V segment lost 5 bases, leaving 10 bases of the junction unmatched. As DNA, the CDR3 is TGTGCCAGTAGTTTGGACAGGGTCAGGGGGAAACTGTTTTTT. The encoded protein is CASSLDRVRGKLFF.

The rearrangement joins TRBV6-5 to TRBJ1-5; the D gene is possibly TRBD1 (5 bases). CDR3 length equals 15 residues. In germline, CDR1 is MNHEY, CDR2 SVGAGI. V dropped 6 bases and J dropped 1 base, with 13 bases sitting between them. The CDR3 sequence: CASRLQGGSNQPQHF. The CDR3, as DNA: TGTGCCAGCAGGCTGCAGGGTGGGAGCAATCAGCCCCAGCATTTT.

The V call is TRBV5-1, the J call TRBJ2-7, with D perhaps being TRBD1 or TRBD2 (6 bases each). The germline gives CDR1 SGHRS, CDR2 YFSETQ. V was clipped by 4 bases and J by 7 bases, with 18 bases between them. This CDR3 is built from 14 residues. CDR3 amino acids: CASSMGPGAGEQYF. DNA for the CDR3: TGCGCCAGCAGCATGGGACCGGGGGCGGGGGAGCAGTACTTC.

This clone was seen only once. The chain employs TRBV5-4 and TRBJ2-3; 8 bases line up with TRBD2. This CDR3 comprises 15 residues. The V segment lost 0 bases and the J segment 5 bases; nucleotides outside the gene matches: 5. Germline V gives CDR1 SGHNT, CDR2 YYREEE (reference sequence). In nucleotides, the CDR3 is TGTGCCAGCAGCTTGGTAGGGACTAGGGGAGATACGCAGTATTTT. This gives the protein CASSLVGTRGDTQYF.

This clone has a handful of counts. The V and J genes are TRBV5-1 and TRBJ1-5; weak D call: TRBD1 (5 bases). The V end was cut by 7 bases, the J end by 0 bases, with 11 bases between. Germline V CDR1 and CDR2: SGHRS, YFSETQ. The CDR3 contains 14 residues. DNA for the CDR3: TGCGCCAGCGGCACAGGAGATAGCAATCAGCCCCAGCATTTT. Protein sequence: CASGTGDSNQPQHF.

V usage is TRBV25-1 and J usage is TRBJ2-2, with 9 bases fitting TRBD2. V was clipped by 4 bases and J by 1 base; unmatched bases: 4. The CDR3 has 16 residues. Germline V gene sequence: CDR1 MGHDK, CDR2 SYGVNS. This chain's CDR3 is CASSVLAGLNTGELFF. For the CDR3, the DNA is TGTGCCAGCAGTGTGCTAGCGGGATTGAACACCGGGGAGCTGTTTTTT.

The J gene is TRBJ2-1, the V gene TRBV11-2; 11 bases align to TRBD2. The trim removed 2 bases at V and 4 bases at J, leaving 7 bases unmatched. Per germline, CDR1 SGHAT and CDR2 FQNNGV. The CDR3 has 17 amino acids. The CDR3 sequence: CASSLPGTSGGYNEQFF. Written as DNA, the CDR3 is TGTGCCAGCAGCTTACCCGGGACTAGCGGAGGGTACAATGAGCAGTTCTTC.

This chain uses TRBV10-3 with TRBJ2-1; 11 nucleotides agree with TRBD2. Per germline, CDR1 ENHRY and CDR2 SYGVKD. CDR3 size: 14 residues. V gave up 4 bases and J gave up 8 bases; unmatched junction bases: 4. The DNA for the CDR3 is TGTGCCATCAGTGGCCCGGGACTAGCGGATGAGCAGTTCTTC. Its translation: CAISGPGLADEQFF.

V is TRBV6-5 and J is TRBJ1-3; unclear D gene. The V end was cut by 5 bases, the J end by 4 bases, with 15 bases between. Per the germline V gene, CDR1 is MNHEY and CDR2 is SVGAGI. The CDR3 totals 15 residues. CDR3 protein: CASSTRPGMGNTIYF. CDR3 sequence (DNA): TGTGCCAGCAGTACCCGCCCCGGTATGGGAAACACCATATATTTT.

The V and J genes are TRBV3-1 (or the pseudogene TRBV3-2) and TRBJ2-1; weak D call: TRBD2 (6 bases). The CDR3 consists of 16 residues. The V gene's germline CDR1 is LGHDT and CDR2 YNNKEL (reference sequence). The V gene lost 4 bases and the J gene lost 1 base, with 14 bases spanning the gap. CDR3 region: CASSPTAGKSYNEQFF. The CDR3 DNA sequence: TGTGCCAGCAGCCCAACAGCGGGTAAGTCCTACAATGAGCAGTTCTTC.

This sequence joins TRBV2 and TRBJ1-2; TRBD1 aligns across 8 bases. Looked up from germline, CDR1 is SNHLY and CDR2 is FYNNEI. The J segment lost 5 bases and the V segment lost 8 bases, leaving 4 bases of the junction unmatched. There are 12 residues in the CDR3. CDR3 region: CASGGTGYGYTF. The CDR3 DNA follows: TGTGCCAGCGGGGGGACAGGATATGGCTACACCTTC.

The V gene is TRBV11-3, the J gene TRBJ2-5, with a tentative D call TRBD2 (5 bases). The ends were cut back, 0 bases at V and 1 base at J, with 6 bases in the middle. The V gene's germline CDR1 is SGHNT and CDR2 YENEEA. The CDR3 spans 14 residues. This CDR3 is CASSLDRGQETQYF. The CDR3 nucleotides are TGTGCCAGCAGCTTAGATCGGGGCCAAGAGACCCAGTACTTC.